This T cell receptor beta chain was recorded in a study of response to subunit inactivated influenza vaccine. TCRdb called the RT-PCR reads again in MiXCR, with one record for every CDR3 protein. Here the sample spans roughly 500,000 distinct CDR3 sequences, approximately 20% being singletons. There are a few counts of this clonotype. The CDR3 has 15 residues. Trimming took 4 bases from V and 0 from J, leaving 7 bases between them. From germline, CDR1 is LGHNA and CDR2 YNFKEQ. The same specimen was also included in a second study, on T cells expressing NK-cell markers. That work contributes: UMI-tagged 5'RACE template switching yielded the TCR beta cDNA.

Sample: CD4+ T cells sorted from PBMCs, taken about 12 days after vaccination. V usage is TRBV4-2 and J usage is TRBJ2-6; unclear D gene. This TCR was recovered from a man aged 45-60 years who received an inactivated influenza vaccine. The CDR3 DNA sequence: TGTGCCAGCAGCCGGGCGGACTCTGGGGCCAACGTCCTGACTTTC. Its translation: CASSRADSGANVLTF.